This TCR beta chain was profiled in a study of blood T cells in healthy people across ages. Broader study findings: The percentage of naive T cells correlated strongly with TCR beta diversity.

It was with a sample-barcoded 5' primer and a J-beta primer mix that a second PCR of about 7 to 12 cycles was run. TCRdb re-analysed the 5' RACE reads in MiXCR, keeping a single row per CDR3 protein. Among 650,000 to 800,000 distinct CDR3 sequences listed, more than 40% were seen once. V lost 0 bases and J lost 8; bases outside the gene matches: 8. CDR1 and CDR2 (germline): SGDLS, YYNGEE. This CDR3 has 16 amino acids. In its sample, this clonotype was seen many times. The antigen is undetermined. The source material was blood. This TCR was recovered from a man aged 55 to 70 in good health. This sequence joins TRBV9 and TRBJ1-2, with 12 bases aligning to TRBD1. The CDR3, as DNA: TGTGCCAGCAGCGTAGTTCCGGGACAGGGGGCGCAAGGCTACACCTTC. Its protein is CASSVVPGQGAQGYTF.